These 32 T cell receptor beta chains came from one sample sequenced in a study of T cell responses to AZD1222 COVID-19 vaccine. TCRdb keeps only in-frame clones here, not all; method: immunoSEQ multiplex PCR. The table records about 160,000 clones, roughly 86% of them present only once. The specimen comprised peripheral blood, sampled on day 0 of AZD1222 vaccination. All receptors come from an adult in good health.

This rearrangement joins TRBV3-1 (or the pseudogene TRBV3-2) to TRBJ1-2; the D gene is possibly TRBD1 (5 bases). The CDR3 totals 13 residues. The V end was cut by 3 bases, the J end by 4 bases, with 9 bases between. Germline V CDR1 and CDR2: LGHDT, YNNKEL (reference sequence). The CDR3 region is CASSHGTSYGYTF. Written as DNA, the CDR3 is TGTGCCAGCAGCCACGGGACGAGCTATGGCTACACCTTC.

J is TRBJ2-7 and V is TRBV6-2 or TRBV6-3, with 7 positions matching TRBD1. The CDR3 covers 15 residues. CDR1 MNHEY and CDR2 SVGEGT come from the germline V gene. The V segment lost 6 bases and the J segment 3 bases; nucleotides outside the gene matches: 11. In DNA form, the CDR3 reads TGTGCCAGCAGCCCGGGACAGCAAGTGGGCTACGAGCAGTACTTC. Encoded protein: CASSPGQQVGYEQYF.

The rearrangement joins TRBV10-3 to TRBJ1-2; D is undetermined. The germline V and J ends were trimmed by 7 bases and 2 bases, with 14 bases remaining between them. CDR3 length: 14 residues. The germline V gene encodes CDR1 ENHRY and CDR2 SYGVKD. CDR3: CAITERNGNYGYTF. The CDR3 coding sequence is TGTGCCATCACCGAGAGGAACGGGAACTATGGCTACACCTTC.

This clone was counted only a few times. V and J are TRBV6-5 and TRBJ2-5; D perhaps matches TRBD2 (5 bases). The CDR3 extends over 13 amino acids. Germline CDR1 reads MNHEY; CDR2 reads SVGAGI. The ends were cut back, 6 bases at V and 3 bases at J, with 11 bases in the middle. DNA of the CDR3: TGTGCCAGCAGCACACTAGAAGAAGAGACCCAGTACTTC. It encodes CASSTLEEETQYF.

This rearrangement joins TRBV7-8 to TRBJ2-2; 8 nucleotides match TRBD2. Germline lookup yields CDR1 SGHVS and CDR2 FQNEAQ. The junction had 1 base not matched to a gene; V was cut back by 4 bases and J by 0 bases. This CDR3 spans 15 amino acids. The CDR3 region is CASSSGRANTGELFF. The CDR3 DNA sequence: TGTGCCAGCAGCTCCGGGAGGGCGAACACCGGGGAGCTGTTTTTT.

The rearrangement links TRBV7-2 to TRBJ2-1, with a weak D call TRBD1 (5 bases). The germline V and J ends were trimmed by 5 bases and 6 bases, with 14 bases remaining between them. Looked up from germline, CDR1 is SGHTA and CDR2 is FQGNSA. There are 14 residues in the CDR3. The CDR3, as DNA: TGTGCCAGCAGCCCCAAACAGGCGACCAATGAGCAGTTCTTC. Its protein is CASSPKQATNEQFF.

This clone turned up a few times. The rearrangement uses TRBV18 and TRBJ2-3, with D tentatively TRBD1 or TRBD2 (5 bases each). This CDR3 region has 16 residues. V lost 9 bases to trimming and J lost 1 base, with 20 bases between them. The germline V gene has CDR1 KGHSH and CDR2 LQKENI. The CDR3 is CASNTLGTYGTDTQYF. As DNA, the CDR3 is TGTGCCAGTAACACTCTTGGGACCTACGGCACAGATACGCAGTATTTT.

The J gene is TRBJ2-2, the V gene TRBV9; TRBD2 is a possible D gene (6 bases). The CDR3 sequence is 16 residues long. V was trimmed by 1 base and J by 1 base, leaving 11 bases between them. The V gene's germline CDR1 is SGDLS and CDR2 YYNGEE. The CDR3 region has the DNA TGTGCCAGCAGCGTATCGGCGGGATTGAACACCGGGGAGCTGTTTTTT. It translates to CASSVSAGLNTGELFF.

This sequence joins TRBV9 and TRBJ2-1; D ambiguous. There are 12 residues in the CDR3. V gave up 5 bases and J gave up 4 bases, with 7 bases separating them. CDR1 and CDR2 (germline): SGDLS, YYNGEE. CDR3 in DNA: TGTGCCAGCAGTCGGAGTTACAATGAGCAGTTCTTC. This sequence encodes CASSRSYNEQFF.

The CDR3 nucleotides are TGTGCCAGTAGTACGACAGGCGGCGAGCAGTACTTC. Amino acids: CASSTTGGEQYF. V gene TRBV19 combines with J gene TRBJ2-7; perhaps TRBD1 as D (6 bases). V gave up 4 bases and J gave up 6 bases, with 10 bases separating them. Per germline, CDR1 LNHDA and CDR2 SQIVND (reference sequence). The length of the CDR3 is 12 residues.

The J gene is TRBJ1-2, the V gene TRBV19, with unresolved D. This CDR3 has 13 residues. V was pared by 0 bases and J by 7 bases, with 9 bases between. Looked up from germline, CDR1 is LNHDA and CDR2 is SQIVND (reference sequence). CDR3 DNA sequence: TGTGCCAGTAGTATAGAAGGTCGAAGTGGCTACACCTTC. It specifies CASSIEGRSGYTF.

CDR3: CASSPGTDTQYF. Here the CDR3 DNA reads TGTGCCAGCTCACCCGGAACAGATACGCAGTATTTT. The chain employs TRBV18 and TRBJ2-3; no reliable D call. There are 12 residues in the CDR3. Germline assignment: CDR1 KGHSH and CDR2 LQKENI. V was trimmed by 3 bases and J by 3 bases, leaving 4 bases between them.

This chain joins TRBV5-4 and TRBJ1-1; unclear D gene. Germline lookup yields CDR1 SGHNT and CDR2 YYREEE (reference sequence). Trimming cost V 1 base and J 0 bases, with 7 bases left between them. This CDR3 has 14 residues. CDR3 sequence (DNA): TGTGCCAGCAGCTTGTGGGGATTGAACACTGAAGCTTTCTTT. Its translation: CASSLWGLNTEAFF.

The J gene is TRBJ1-2, the V gene TRBV28; 8 positions agree with TRBD1. V shed 4 bases and J 4 bases; nucleotides not matched to a gene: 5. From germline, CDR1 is MDHEN and CDR2 SYDVKM. There are 14 residues in the CDR3. The CDR3 coding sequence is TGTGCCAGCAGTTCCGGACAGGGCGGCTATGGCTACACCTTC. This gives the protein CASSSGQGGYGYTF.

As regards this clone: Other DNA sequences in this specimen translate into the identical CDR3. The chain recombines TRBV28 with TRBJ1-1, with D uncertain. CDR1 and CDR2 (germline): MDHEN, SYDVKM. V shed 8 bases and J shed 1 base, with 5 bases lying between them. The CDR3 contains 11 residues. The CDR3 sequence is CASSRNTEAFF. The CDR3 DNA is TGTGCCAGCTCCAGGAACACTGAAGCTTTCTTT.

J is TRBJ2-2 and V is TRBV19; D remains ambiguous. Germline V lookup: CDR1 LNHDA, CDR2 SQIVND (reference sequence). V was pared by 7 bases and J by 8 bases, with 14 bases between. The CDR3 extends over 13 amino acids. In DNA form, the CDR3 reads TGTGCCAGTACCGATCAGAACTTTGGGGAGCTGTTTTTT. Amino acids: CASTDQNFGELFF.

The genes are TRBV7-8 and TRBJ2-5; 11 nucleotides align to TRBD2. The V gene's germline CDR1 is SGHVS and CDR2 FQNEAQ. The CDR3 spans 16 residues. The junction had 5 bases not matched to a gene; V was cut back by 5 bases and J by 0 bases. This CDR3 reads CASSVTSGGYQETQYF. The CDR3 DNA reads as TGTGCCAGCAGCGTAACTAGCGGGGGCTACCAAGAGACCCAGTACTTC.

The chain uses TRBV11-2 and TRBJ2-1; TRBD2 agrees at 10 bases. This CDR3 has 15 residues. V trimming: 5 bases; J trimming: 5 bases; junction bases outside the gene matches: 6. Looked up from germline, CDR1 is SGHAT and CDR2 is FQNNGV. The CDR3 bases are TGTGCCAGCAGCACAAGCGGGAGGGCGGACAATGAGCAGTTCTTC. Translation gives CASSTSGRADNEQFF.

This chain links TRBV30 with TRBJ1-2; perhaps TRBD1 as D (5 bases). The germline gives CDR1 GTSNPN, CDR2 SVGIG (reference sequence). The CDR3 runs 13 residues. V was trimmed by 7 bases and J by 3 bases, leaving 15 bases between them. The CDR3 loop is CALVLGRDYGYTF. The CDR3 DNA follows: TGTGCCTTAGTGCTGGGGCGCGACTATGGCTACACCTTC.

The J gene is TRBJ1-2, the V gene TRBV19, with D maybe TRBD1 (5 bases). The CDR3 is made up of 14 amino acids. Trimming took 9 bases from V and 4 from J, leaving 18 bases between them. Per the germline V gene, CDR1 is LNHDA and CDR2 is SQIVND (reference sequence). The CDR3 nucleotides read TGTGCCAGCAGCCCGAGGGCAGGGACCTATGGCTACACCTTC. Amino acids: CASSPRAGTYGYTF.

The chain employs TRBV9 and TRBJ2-1; 11 nucleotides align to TRBD2. The germline CDR1 and CDR2 sequences are SGDLS and YYNGEE. Trimming took 2 bases from V and 10 from J; bases not matched to a gene: 5. CDR3 length: 14 amino acids. The CDR3 reads CASSVSGGDYEQFF. CDR3 DNA sequence: TGTGCCAGCAGCGTTAGCGGGGGGGATTACGAGCAGTTCTTC.

The chain is built from TRBV19 and TRBJ1-5; D gene ambiguous. Between the trimmed V and J ends, which lost 5 bases and 4 bases, there was a span of 9 bases. CDR1 and CDR2 (germline): LNHDA, SQIVND (reference sequence). CDR3 length: 13 amino acids. The CDR3, as DNA: TGTGCCAGTAGTCAAGGGTGGAATCAGCCCCAGCATTTT. Amino acids: CASSQGWNQPQHF.

The rearrangement links TRBV10-3 to TRBJ2-2; D uncertain. Germline CDR1 ENHRY, CDR2 SYGVKD. This CDR3 is 13 amino acids long. Trimming left V 2 bases short and J 4 bases short, with 5 bases between. CDR3 nucleotides: TGTGCCATCAGTGAGGGAACCACCGGGGAGCTGTTTTTT. The encoded protein is CAISEGTTGELFF.

This chain uses TRBV6-5 with TRBJ2-7; maybe TRBD2 (6 bases). CDR3 length: 14 residues. The V end was cut by 5 bases, the J end by 0 bases, with 11 bases between. The germline CDR1 and CDR2 sequences are MNHEY and SVGAGI. In DNA form, the CDR3 reads TGTGCCAGCAGTCACGGGGGTAGCTCCTACGAGCAGTACTTC. Translated: CASSHGGSSYEQYF.

The chain combines TRBV27 with TRBJ1-2, with TRBD1 matching over 7 bases. The CDR3 loop spans 14 amino acids. Looked up from germline, CDR1 is MNHEY and CDR2 is SMNVEV (reference sequence). Trimming took 3 bases from V and 3 from J; bases not matched to a gene: 4. The CDR3: CASSLGGGHYGYTF. CDR3 DNA sequence: TGTGCCAGCAGTTTGGGAGGGGGCCACTATGGCTACACCTTC.

The chain recombines TRBV27 with TRBJ2-2; tentative D call: TRBD1 (5 bases). V gave up 1 base and J gave up 4 bases, with 16 bases separating them. The CDR3 loop spans 17 amino acids. Germline V gene data show CDR1 as MNHEY and CDR2 as SMNVEV (reference sequence). The CDR3 reads CASSLFGGRVITGELFF. The CDR3 coding sequence is TGTGCCAGCAGTTTATTTGGCGGCAGGGTAATCACCGGGGAGCTGTTTTTT.

The chain couples TRBV19 to TRBJ1-2, with D perhaps matching TRBD1 (6 bases). Germline lookup yields CDR1 LNHDA and CDR2 SQIVND (reference sequence). Trimming removed 4 bases at V and 5 bases at J, with 11 bases between. CDR3 length: 13 residues. CDR3 in DNA: TGTGCCAGTAGTACCGACAGGTTGTATGGCTACACCTTC. It codes for CASSTDRLYGYTF.

The chain couples TRBV6-5 to TRBJ2-1, with D possibly TRBD1 on 5 matching bases. V was trimmed by 4 bases and J by 3 bases, leaving 10 bases between them. The germline gives CDR1 MNHEY, CDR2 SVGAGI. There are 14 residues in the CDR3. CDR3 residues: CASSSLQGYNEQFF. The CDR3 bases are TGTGCCAGCAGTTCCCTGCAGGGCTACAATGAGCAGTTCTTC.

The chain recombines TRBV27 with TRBJ2-1; unclear D gene. V was shortened by 6 bases and J by 4 bases, with 10 bases between the two germline ends. Looked up from germline, CDR1 is MNHEY and CDR2 is SMNVEV (reference sequence). The CDR3 is made up of 13 amino acids. In DNA form, the CDR3 reads TGTGCCAGCAGCCAAGGGCCATACAATGAGCAGTTCTTC. Protein: CASSQGPYNEQFF.

The chain uses TRBV28 and TRBJ2-3; TRBD1 aligns across 8 bases. The CDR3 has 13 amino acids. Trimming at V came to 6 bases and at J to 3 bases, leaving 2 bases not matched to a gene. Germline loops: CDR1 MDHEN, CDR2 SYDVKM. The DNA of the CDR3 is TGTGCCAGCAGGACAGGGGAAACAGATACGCAGTATTTT. Translation: CASRTGETDTQYF. Full variable domain (remainder filled in from reference TRBV28 and TRBJ2-3): DVKVTQSSRYLVKRTGEKVFLECVQDMDHENMFWYRQDPGLGLRLIYFSYDVKMKEKGDIPEGYSVSREKKERFSLILESASTNQTSMYLCASRTGETDTQYFGPGTRLTVL.

This clone was picked up a small number of times. The chain carries TRBV24-1 and TRBJ1-3, with 9 bases that match TRBD1. Germline CDR1 is KGHDR and CDR2 is SFDVKD. The CDR3 runs 17 residues. J was trimmed by 2 bases and V by 3 bases; bases with no gene match: 7. The CDR3 coding sequence is TGTGCCACCAGTGATCCCACAGGGGGCTCAACTGGAAACACCATATATTTT. This codes for CATSDPTGGSTGNTIYF.

This clone was picked up a small number of times. The V gene is TRBV3-1 (or the pseudogene TRBV3-2), the J gene TRBJ1-6; no clear D gene. The germline gives CDR1 LGHDT, CDR2 YNNKEL (reference sequence). V was cut by 0 bases and J by 4 bases, with 4 bases left in between. This CDR3 has 14 residues. This CDR3 is CASSQEGYNSPLHF. For the CDR3, the DNA is TGTGCCAGCAGCCAAGAAGGTTATAATTCACCCCTCCACTTT.